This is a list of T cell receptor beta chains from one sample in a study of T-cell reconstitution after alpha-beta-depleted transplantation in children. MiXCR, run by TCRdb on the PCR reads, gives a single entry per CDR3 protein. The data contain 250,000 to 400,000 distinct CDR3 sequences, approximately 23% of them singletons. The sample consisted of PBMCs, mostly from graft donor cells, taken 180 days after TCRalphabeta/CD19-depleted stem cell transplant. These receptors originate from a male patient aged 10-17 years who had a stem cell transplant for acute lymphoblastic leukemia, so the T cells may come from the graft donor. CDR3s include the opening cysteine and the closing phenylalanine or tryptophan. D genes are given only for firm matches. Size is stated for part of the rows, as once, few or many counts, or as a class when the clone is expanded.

CAVDGPNTGELFF TGCGCCGTCGACGGACCGAACACCGGGGAGCTGTTTTTT TRBJ2-2 TRBV10-2 . .
CATSERGAEAFF TGTGCCACCAGCGAGCGAGGGGCGGAAGCTTTCTTT TRBJ1-1 TRBV24-1 . .
CASSFTGRGYDEQFF TGTGCCAGCAGTTTTACCGGGAGAGGTTATGATGAGCAGTTCTTC TRBJ2-1 TRBV12-3/TRBV12-4 . .
CASSREGSQTQYF TGCGCCAGCAGTCGGGAGGGGAGTCAGACCCAGTACTTC TRBJ2-5 TRBV5-1 TRBD2 few
CASSSEDTHTEAFF TGTGCCAGCAGCTCCGAAGACACCCACACTGAAGCTTTCTTT TRBJ1-1 TRBV7-2 . .
CSAPDRSYEQYF TGCAGTGCACCGGACCGCTCCTACGAGCAGTACTTC TRBJ2-7 TRBV20-1 . .
CASSRSPRLYTF TGTGCCAGCAGCCGAAGCCCCCGCCTTTACACCTTC TRBJ1-2 TRBV4-2 . few
CASSSNTGATEAFF TGTGCCAGCAGCTCAAATACGGGAGCTACTGAAGCTTTCTTT TRBJ1-1 TRBV7-3 . .
CASNTRSGRDTQYF TGTGCCAGCAATACCCGGAGCGGGAGAGATACGCAGTATTTT TRBJ2-3 TRBV12-3/TRBV12-4 TRBD2 few
CASSSTRYNEQFF TGTGCCAGCAGCTCAACTAGATACAATGAGCAGTTCTTC TRBJ2-1 TRBV7-6 . .
CASSPYGHRLNTEAFF TGTGCCAGCAGCCCTTACGGCCACAGGTTGAACACTGAAGCTTTCTTT TRBJ1-1 TRBV7-3 . few
CASSSGLAGVRVEQYF TGTGCCAGCAGCTCGGGACTAGCGGGGGTGCGGGTCGAGCAGTACTTC TRBJ2-7 TRBV7-2 TRBD2 .
CASSISGRVGNEQFF TGTGCCAGCAGCATTAGCGGGAGGGTTGGAAATGAGCAGTTCTTC TRBJ2-1 TRBV7-3 TRBD2 few
CASSPTGPYNEQFF TGTGCCAGCTCACCAACGGGTCCTTACAATGAGCAGTTCTTC TRBJ2-1 TRBV18 . .
CATSDLTSGRRNTQYF TGTGCCACCAGTGATTTGACTAGCGGGAGACGAAATACGCAGTATTTT TRBJ2-3 TRBV24-1 TRBD2 .
CASSPTGMAYEQYF TGTGCCAGCAGCCCGACAGGGATGGCCTACGAGCAGTACTTC TRBJ2-7 TRBV7-9 TRBD1 .
CASTRFLAGGNDEQFF TGTGCCAGCACCCGATTCCTAGCGGGAGGGAACGATGAGCAGTTCTTC TRBJ2-1 TRBV12-3/TRBV12-4 TRBD2 .